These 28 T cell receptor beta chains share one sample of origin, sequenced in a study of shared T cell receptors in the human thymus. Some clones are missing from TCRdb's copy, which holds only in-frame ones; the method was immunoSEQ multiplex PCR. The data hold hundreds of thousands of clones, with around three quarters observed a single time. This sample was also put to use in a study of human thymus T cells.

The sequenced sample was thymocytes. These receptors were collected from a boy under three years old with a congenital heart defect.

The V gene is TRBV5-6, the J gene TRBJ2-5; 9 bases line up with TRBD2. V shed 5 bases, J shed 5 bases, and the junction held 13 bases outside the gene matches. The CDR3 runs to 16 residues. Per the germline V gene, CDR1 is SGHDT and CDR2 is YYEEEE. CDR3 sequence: CASSFDRAGGPETQYF. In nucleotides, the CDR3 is TGTGCCAGCAGTTTCGACCGGGCGGGAGGGCCGGAGACCCAGTACTTC.

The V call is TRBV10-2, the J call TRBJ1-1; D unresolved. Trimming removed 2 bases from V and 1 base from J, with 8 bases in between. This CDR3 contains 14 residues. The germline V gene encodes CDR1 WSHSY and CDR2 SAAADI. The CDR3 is CASSEAEGNTEAFF. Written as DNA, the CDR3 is TGCGCCAGCAGTGAGGCAGAGGGGAACACTGAAGCTTTCTTT.

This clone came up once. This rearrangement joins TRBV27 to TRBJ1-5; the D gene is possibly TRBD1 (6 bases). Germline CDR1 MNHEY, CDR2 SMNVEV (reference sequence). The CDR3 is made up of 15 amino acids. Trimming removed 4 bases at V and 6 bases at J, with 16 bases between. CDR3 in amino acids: CASSSSAGVGQPQHF. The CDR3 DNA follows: TGTGCCAGCAGTTCCTCGGCAGGGGTGGGTCAGCCCCAGCATTTT.

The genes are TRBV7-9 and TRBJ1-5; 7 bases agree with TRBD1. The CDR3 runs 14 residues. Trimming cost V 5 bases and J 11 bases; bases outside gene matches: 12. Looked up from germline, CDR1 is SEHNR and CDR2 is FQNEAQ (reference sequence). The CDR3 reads CASSLGQVLRAQHF. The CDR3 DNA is TGTGCCAGCAGCCTCGGACAGGTTCTAAGGGCCCAGCATTTT.

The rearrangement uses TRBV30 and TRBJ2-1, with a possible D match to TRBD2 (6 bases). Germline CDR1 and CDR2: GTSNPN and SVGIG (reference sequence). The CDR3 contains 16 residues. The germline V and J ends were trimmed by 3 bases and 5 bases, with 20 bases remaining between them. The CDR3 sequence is CAWRAPPGEMNNEQFF. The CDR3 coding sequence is TGTGCCTGGAGGGCCCCTCCGGGAGAGATGAACAATGAGCAGTTCTTC. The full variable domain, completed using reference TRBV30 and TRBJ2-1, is SQTIHQWPATLVQPVGSPLSLECTVEGTSNPNLYWYRQAAGRGLQLLFYSVGIGQISSEVPQNLSASRPQDRQFILSSKKLLLSDSGFYLCAWRAPPGEMNNEQFFGPGTRLTVL.

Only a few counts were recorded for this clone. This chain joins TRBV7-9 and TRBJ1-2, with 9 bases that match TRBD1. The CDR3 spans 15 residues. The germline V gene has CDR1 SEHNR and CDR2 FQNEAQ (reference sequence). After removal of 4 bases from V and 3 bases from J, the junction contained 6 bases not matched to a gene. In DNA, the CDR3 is TGTGCCAGCAGCTCGAGGACAGGGGAGGACTATGGCTACACCTTC. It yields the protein CASSSRTGEDYGYTF. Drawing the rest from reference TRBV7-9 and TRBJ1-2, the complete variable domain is DTGVSQNPRHKITKRGQNVTFRCDPISEHNRLYWYRQTLGQGPEFLTYFQNEAQLEKSRLLSDRFSAERPKGSFSTLEIQRTEQGDSAMYLCASSSRTGEDYGYTFGSGTRLTVV.

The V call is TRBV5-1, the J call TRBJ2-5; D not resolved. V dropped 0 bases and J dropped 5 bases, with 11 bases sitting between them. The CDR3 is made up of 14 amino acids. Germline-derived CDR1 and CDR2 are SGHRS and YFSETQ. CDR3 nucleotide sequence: TGCGCCAGCAGCTTGGATTTGGCCCTTGAGACCCAGTACTTC. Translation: CASSLDLALETQYF.

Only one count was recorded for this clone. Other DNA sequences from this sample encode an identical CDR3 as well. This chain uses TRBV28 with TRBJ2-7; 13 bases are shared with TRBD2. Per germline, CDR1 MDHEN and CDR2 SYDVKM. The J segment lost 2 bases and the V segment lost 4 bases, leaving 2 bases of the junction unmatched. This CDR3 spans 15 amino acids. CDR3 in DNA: TGTGCCAGCAGTTCCGGGACTAGCGGGACCTACGAGCAGTACTTC. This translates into CASSSGTSGTYEQYF.

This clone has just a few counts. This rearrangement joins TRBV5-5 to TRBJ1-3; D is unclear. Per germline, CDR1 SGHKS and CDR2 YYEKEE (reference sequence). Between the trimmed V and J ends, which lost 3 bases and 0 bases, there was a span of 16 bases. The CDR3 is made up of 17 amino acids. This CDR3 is CASSSPFRSDSGNTIYF. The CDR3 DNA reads TGTGCCAGCAGCTCCCCCTTTAGGAGCGACTCTGGAAACACCATATATTTT.

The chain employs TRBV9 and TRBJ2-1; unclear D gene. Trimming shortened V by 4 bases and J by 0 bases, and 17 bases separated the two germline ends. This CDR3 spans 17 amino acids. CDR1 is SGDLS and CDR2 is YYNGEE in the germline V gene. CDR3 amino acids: CASSPHVLPGSYNEQFF. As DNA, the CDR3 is TGTGCCAGCAGCCCCCATGTCCTGCCGGGCTCCTACAATGAGCAGTTCTTC.

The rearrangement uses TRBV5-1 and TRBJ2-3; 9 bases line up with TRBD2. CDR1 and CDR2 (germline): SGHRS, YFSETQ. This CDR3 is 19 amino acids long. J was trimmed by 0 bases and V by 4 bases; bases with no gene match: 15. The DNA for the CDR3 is TGCGCCAGCAGCCTTACCACATCAAGCGGGAGGACTAGCACAGATACGCAGTATTTT. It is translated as CASSLTTSSGRTSTDTQYF. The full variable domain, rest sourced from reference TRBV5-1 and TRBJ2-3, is KAGVTQTPRYLIKTRGQQVTLSCSPISGHRSVSWYQQTPGQGLQFLFEYFSETQRNKGNFPGRFSGRQFSNSRSEMNVSTLELGDSALYLCASSLTTSSGRTSTDTQYFGPGTRLTVL.

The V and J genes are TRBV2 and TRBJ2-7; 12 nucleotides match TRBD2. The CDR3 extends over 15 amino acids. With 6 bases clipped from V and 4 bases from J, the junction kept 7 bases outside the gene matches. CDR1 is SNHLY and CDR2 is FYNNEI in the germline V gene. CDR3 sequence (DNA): TGTGCCAGCAGCACGACTAGCGGGAGTCCGTACGAGCAGTACTTC. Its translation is CASSTTSGSPYEQYF. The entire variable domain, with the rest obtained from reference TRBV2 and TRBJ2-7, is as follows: EPEVTQTPSHQVTQMGQEVILRCVPISNHLYFYWYRQILGQKVEFLVSFYNNEISEKSEIFDDQFSVERPDGSNFTLKIRSTKLEDSAMYFCASSTTSGSPYEQYFGPGTRLTVT.

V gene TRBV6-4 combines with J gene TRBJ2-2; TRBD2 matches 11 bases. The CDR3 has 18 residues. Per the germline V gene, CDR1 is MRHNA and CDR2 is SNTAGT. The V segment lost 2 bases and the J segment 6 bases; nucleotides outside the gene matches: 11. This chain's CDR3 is CASSDRALAGGFAGELFF. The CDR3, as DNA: TGTGCCAGCAGTGACCGGGCGCTAGCGGGAGGTTTCGCCGGGGAGCTGTTTTTT.

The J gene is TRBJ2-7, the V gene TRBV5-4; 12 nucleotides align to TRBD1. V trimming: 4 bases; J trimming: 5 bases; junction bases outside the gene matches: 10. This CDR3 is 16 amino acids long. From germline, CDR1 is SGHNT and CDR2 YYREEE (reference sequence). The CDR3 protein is CASSPTSGTGGHEQYF. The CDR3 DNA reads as TGTGCCAGCAGCCCAACCTCTGGGACAGGGGGCCACGAGCAGTACTTC. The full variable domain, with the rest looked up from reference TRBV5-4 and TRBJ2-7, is ETGVTQSPTHLIKTRGQQVTLRCSSQSGHNTVSWYQQALGQGPQFIFQYYREEENGRGNFPPRFSGLQFPNYSSELNVNALELDDSALYLCASSPTSGTGGHEQYFGPGTRLTVT.

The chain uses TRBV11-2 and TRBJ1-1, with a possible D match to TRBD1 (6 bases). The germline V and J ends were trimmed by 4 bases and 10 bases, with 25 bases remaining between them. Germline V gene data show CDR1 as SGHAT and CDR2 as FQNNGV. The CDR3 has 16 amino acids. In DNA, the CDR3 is TGTGCCAGCAGCTCGGCGAGAACAGGTTCCCAACAGGGAGCTTTCTTT. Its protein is CASSSARTGSQQGAFF. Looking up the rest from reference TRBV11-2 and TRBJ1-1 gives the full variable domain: EAGVAQSPRYKIIEKRQSVAFWCNPISGHATLYWYQQILGQGPKLLIQFQNNGVVDDSQLPKDRFSAERLKGVDSTLKIQPAKLEDSAVYLCASSSARTGSQQGAFFGQGTRLTVV.

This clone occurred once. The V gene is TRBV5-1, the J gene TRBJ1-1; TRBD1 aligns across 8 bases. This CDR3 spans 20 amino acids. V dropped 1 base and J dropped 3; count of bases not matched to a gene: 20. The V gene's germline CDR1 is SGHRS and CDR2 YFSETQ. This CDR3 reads CASSLTPVNPGGRNDTEAFF. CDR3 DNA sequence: TGCGCCAGCAGCTTGACTCCAGTTAATCCAGGGGGCCGAAACGACACTGAAGCTTTCTTT.

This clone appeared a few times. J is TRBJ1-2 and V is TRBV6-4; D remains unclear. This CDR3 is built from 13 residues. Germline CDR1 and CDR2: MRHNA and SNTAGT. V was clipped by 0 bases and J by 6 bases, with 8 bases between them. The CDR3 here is CASSDSREDGYTF. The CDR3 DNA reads TGTGCCAGCAGTGACTCGAGGGAAGATGGCTACACCTTC.

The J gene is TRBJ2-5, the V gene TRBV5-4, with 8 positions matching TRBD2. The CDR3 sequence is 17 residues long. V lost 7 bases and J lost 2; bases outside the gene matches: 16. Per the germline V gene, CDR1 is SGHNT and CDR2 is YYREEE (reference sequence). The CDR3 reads CASFQRAGGLLQETQYF. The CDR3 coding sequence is TGTGCCAGCTTCCAGCGGGCGGGAGGACTCTTACAAGAGACCCAGTACTTC.

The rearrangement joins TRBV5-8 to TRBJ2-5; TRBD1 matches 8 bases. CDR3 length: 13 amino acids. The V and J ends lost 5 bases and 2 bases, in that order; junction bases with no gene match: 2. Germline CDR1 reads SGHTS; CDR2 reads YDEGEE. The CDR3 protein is CASSWTGQETQYF. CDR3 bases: TGTGCCAGCAGTTGGACAGGGCAAGAGACCCAGTACTTC.

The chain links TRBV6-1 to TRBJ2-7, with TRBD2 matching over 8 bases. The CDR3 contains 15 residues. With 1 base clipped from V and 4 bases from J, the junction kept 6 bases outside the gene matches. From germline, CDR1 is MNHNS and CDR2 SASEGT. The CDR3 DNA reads TGTGCCAGCAGTGAAGACCGGGAGGGGAAATACGAGCAGTACTTC. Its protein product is CASSEDREGKYEQYF.

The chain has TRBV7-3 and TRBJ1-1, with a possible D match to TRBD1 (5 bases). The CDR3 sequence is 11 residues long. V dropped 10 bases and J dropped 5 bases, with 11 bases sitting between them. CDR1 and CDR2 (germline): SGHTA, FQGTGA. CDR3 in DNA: TGTGCCATCATTAAGGGGACTGAAGCTTTCTTT. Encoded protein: CAIIKGTEAFF.

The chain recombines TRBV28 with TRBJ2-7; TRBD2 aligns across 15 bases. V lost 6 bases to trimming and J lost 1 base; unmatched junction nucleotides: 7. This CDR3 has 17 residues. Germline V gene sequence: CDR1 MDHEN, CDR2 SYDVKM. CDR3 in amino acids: CASRRTSGRAASYEQYF. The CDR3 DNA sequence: TGTGCCAGCAGACGGACTAGCGGGAGGGCCGCGTCCTACGAGCAGTACTTC.

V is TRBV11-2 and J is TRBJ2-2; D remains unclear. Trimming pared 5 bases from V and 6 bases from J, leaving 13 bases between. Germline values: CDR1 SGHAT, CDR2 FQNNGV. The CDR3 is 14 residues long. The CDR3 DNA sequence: TGTGCCAGCAGCCTCCGGCTTACAGCCGGGGAGCTGTTTTTT. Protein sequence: CASSLRLTAGELFF.

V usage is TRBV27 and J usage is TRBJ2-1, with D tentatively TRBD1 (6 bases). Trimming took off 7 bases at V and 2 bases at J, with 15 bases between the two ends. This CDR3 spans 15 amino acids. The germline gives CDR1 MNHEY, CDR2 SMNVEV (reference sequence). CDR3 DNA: TGTGCCAGCACCAAACAGGGTATCACCTACAATGAGCAGTTCTTC. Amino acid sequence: CASTKQGITYNEQFF.

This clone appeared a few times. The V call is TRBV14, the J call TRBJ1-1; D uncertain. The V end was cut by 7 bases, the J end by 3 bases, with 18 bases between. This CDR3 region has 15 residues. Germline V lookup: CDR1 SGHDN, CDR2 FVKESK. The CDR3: CASIRQEGGDTEAFF. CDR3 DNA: TGTGCCAGCATCCGCCAAGAGGGAGGAGACACTGAAGCTTTCTTT.

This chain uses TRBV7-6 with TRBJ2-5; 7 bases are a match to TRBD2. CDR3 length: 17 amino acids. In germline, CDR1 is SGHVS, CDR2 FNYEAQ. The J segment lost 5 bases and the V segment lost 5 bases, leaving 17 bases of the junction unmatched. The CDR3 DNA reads TGTGCCAGCAGCCGCAAGGGTGGGGGGGGAGGGCCCGAGACCCAGTACTTC. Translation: CASSRKGGGGGPETQYF.

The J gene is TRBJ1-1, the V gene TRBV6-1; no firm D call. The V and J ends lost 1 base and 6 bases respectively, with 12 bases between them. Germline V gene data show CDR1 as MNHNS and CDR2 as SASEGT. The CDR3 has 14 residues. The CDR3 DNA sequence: TGTGCCAGCAGTGAAGTGGGGAAGAGGGCTGAAGCTTTCTTT. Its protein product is CASSEVGKRAEAFF.

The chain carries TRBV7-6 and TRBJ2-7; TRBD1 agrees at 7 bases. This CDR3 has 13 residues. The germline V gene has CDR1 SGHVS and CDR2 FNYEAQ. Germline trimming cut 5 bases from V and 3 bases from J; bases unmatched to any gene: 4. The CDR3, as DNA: TGTGCCAGCAGCCCGAGGACAGGCTACGAGCAGTACTTC. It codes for CASSPRTGYEQYF.